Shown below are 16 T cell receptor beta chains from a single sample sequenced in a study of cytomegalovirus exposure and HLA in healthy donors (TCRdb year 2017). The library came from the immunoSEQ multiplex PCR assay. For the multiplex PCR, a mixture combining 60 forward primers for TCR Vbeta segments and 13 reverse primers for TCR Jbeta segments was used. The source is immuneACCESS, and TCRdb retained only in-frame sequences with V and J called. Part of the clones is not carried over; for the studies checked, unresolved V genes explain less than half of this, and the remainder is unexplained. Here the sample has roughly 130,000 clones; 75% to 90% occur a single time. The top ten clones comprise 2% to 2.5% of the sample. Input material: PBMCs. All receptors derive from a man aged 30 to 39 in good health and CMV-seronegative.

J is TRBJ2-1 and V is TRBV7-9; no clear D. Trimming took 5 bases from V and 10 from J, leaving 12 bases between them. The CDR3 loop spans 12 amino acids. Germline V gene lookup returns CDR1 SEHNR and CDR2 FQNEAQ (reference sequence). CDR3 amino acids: CASSPEAPEQFF. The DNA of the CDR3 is TGTGCCAGCAGCCCCGAAGCTCCCGAGCAGTTCTTC. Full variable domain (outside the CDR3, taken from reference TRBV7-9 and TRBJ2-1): DTGVSQNPRHKITKRGQNVTFRCDPISEHNRLYWYRQTLGQGPEFLTYFQNEAQLEKSRLLSDRFSAERPKGSFSTLEIQRTEQGDSAMYLCASSPEAPEQFFGPGTRLTVL.

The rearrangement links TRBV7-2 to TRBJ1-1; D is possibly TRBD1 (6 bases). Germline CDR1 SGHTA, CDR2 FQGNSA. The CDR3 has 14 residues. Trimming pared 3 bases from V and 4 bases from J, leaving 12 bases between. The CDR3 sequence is CASSFGRGTTEAFF. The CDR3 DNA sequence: TGTGCCAGCAGCTTTGGCAGGGGAACCACTGAAGCTTTCTTT.

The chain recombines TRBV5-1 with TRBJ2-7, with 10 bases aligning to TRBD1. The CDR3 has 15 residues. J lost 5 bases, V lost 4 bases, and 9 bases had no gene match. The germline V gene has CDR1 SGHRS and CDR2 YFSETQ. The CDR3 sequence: CASSRTGQGFNEQYF. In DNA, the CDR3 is TGCGCCAGCAGCCGGACGGGACAGGGGTTTAACGAGCAGTACTTC.

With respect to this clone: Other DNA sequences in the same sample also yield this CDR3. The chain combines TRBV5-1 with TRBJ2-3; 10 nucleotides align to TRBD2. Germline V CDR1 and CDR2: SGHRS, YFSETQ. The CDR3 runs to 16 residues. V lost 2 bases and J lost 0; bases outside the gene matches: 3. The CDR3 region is CASSLGLAESTDTQYF. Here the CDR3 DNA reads TGCGCCAGCAGCTTAGGACTAGCGGAAAGCACAGATACGCAGTATTTT.

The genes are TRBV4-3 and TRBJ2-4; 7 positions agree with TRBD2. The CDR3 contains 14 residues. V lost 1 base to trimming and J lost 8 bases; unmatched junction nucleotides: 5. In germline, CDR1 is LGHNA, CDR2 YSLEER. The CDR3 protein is CASSQGGRDDIQYF. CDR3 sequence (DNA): TGCGCCAGCAGCCAAGGTGGGAGGGATGACATTCAGTACTTC.

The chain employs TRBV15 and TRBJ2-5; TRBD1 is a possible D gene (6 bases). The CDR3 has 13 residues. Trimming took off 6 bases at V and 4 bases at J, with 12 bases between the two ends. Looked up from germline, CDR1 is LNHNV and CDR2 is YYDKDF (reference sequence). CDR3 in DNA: TGTGCCACCAGGGACACAGGGCGAGAGACCCAGTACTTC. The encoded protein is CATRDTGRETQYF.

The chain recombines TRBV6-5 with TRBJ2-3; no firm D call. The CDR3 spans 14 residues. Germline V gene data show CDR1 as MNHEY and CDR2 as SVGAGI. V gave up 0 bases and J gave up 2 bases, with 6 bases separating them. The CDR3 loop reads CASSYSSHTDTQYF. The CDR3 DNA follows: TGTGCCAGCAGTTACTCGTCCCACACAGATACGCAGTATTTT.

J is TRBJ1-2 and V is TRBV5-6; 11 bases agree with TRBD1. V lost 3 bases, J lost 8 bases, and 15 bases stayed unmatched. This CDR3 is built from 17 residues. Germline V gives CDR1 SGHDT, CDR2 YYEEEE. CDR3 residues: CASSWGLAGQGGRGYTF. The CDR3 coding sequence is TGTGCCAGCAGCTGGGGGTTAGCGGGACAGGGGGGAAGAGGCTACACCTTC. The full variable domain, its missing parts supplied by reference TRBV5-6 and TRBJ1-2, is DAGVTQSPTHLIKTRGQQVTLRCSPKSGHDTVSWYQQALGQGPQFIFQYYEEEERQRGNFPDRFSGHQFPNYSSELNVNALLLGDSALYLCASSWGLAGQGGRGYTFGSGTRLTVV.

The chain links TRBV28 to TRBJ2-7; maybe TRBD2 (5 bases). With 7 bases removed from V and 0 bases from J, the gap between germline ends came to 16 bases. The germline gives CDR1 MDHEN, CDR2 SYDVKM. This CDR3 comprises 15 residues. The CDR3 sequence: CASIMGPGSSYEQYF. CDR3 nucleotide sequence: TGTGCCAGCATAATGGGTCCGGGGTCCTCCTACGAGCAGTACTTC.

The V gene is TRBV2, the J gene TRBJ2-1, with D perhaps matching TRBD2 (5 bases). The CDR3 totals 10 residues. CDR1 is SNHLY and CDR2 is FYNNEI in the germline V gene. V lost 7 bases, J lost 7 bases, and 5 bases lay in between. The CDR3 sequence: CASTGNEQFF. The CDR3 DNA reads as TGTGCCAGCACGGGGAATGAGCAGTTCTTC.

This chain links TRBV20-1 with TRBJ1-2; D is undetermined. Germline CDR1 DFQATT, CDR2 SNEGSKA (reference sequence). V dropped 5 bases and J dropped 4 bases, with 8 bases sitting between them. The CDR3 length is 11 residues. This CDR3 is CSASRSYGYTF. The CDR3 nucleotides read TGCAGTGCTTCCCGGTCCTATGGCTACACCTTC.

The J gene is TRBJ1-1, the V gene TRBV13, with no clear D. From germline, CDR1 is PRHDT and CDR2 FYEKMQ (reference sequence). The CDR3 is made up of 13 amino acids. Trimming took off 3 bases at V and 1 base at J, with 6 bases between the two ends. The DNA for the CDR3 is TGTGCCAGCAGCTTCGCGGCGAACACTGAAGCTTTCTTT. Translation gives CASSFAANTEAFF. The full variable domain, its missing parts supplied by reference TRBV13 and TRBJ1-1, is AAGVIQSPRHLIKEKRETATLKCYPIPRHDTVYWYQQGPGQDPQFLISFYEKMQSDKGSIPDRFSAQQFSDYHSELNMSSLELGDSALYFCASSFAANTEAFFGQGTRLTVV.

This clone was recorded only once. CDR3 bases: TGTGCCAGCAGGGGACTTAACAATGAGCAGTTCTTC. Residues: CASRGLNNEQFF. This chain connects TRBV25-1 to TRBJ2-1; D is perhaps TRBD2 (6 bases). The CDR3 sequence is 12 residues long. The germline V gene has CDR1 MGHDK and CDR2 SYGVNS. V lost 6 bases, J lost 5 bases, and 8 bases lay in between.

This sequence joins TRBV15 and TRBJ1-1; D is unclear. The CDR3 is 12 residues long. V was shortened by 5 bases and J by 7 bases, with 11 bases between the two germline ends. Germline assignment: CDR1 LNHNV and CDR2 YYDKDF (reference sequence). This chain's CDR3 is CATSPWSGEAFF. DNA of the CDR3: TGTGCCACCAGCCCCTGGAGCGGTGAAGCTTTCTTT.

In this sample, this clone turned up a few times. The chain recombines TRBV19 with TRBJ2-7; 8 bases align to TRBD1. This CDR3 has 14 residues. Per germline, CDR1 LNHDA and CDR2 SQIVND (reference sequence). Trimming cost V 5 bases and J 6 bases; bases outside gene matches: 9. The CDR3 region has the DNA TGTGCCAGTAGTGACAGGGGTTTAATAGGCGAGCAGTACTTC. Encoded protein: CASSDRGLIGEQYF.

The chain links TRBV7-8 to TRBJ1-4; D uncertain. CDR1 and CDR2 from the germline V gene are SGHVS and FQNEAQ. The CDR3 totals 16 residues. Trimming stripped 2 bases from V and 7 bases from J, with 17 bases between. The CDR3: CASSLRLRAGSEKLFF. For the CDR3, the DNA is TGTGCCAGCAGCTTAAGACTGAGGGCGGGTAGTGAAAAACTGTTTTTT.